This entry lists 8 T cell receptor beta chains sequenced from one sample in a study of blood T cell repertoires in COVID-19 (TCRdb year 2020). The method was the immunoSEQ multiplex PCR assay. TCRdb took over this immuneACCESS table, retaining in-frame rearrangements with V and J assigned. Such tables are incomplete; in checked studies, under half of the missing clones stem from an unresolved V gene, and the remainder is unexplained. Counted in this sample were roughly 190,000 clones; 82% of them appeared once. Around 11% of the sample is taken by the ten largest. Sequencing was done on a sample of PBMCs or T cells enriched from blood (not recorded which). The receptors originated from a middle-aged man who had recovered from COVID-19.

J is TRBJ2-1 and V is TRBV4-1; 9 nucleotides match TRBD1. Germline V CDR1 and CDR2: MGHRA, YSYEKL. The CDR3 runs to 13 residues. V lost 5 bases, J lost 7 bases, and 3 bases stayed unmatched. DNA for the CDR3: TGCGCCAGCAGCATCGGACAGGGGAATGAGCAGTTCTTC. Its protein is CASSIGQGNEQFF.

V and J are TRBV29-1 and TRBJ2-7; perhaps TRBD1 as D (5 bases). V was cut by 5 bases and J by 2 bases, with 10 bases left in between. The CDR3 has 12 residues. The germline V gene has CDR1 SQVTM and CDR2 ANQGSEA. In DNA form, the CDR3 reads TGCAGCGTTTGGTCAGGGCCCTACGAGCAGTACTTC. Translation: CSVWSGPYEQYF.

This sequence joins TRBV2 and TRBJ1-1; TRBD1 agrees at 7 bases. V lost 9 bases to trimming and J lost 0 bases; unmatched junction nucleotides: 7. This CDR3 comprises 14 residues. Germline CDR1 SNHLY, CDR2 FYNNEI. The CDR3 sequence is CASREGGVNTEAFF. The CDR3 coding sequence is TGTGCCAGTAGAGAAGGGGGCGTGAACACTGAAGCTTTCTTT.

The V and J genes are TRBV18 and TRBJ2-3; 9 bases agree with TRBD2. The J segment lost 4 bases and the V segment lost 5 bases, leaving 1 base of the junction unmatched. There are 13 residues in the CDR3. Germline CDR1 is KGHSH and CDR2 is LQKENI. CDR3 nucleotide sequence: TGTGCCAGCTCAGGACTAGCGCCAGATACGCAGTATTTT. Its protein product is CASSGLAPDTQYF.

J is TRBJ2-3 and V is TRBV9, with TRBD2 matching 13 bases. V lost 0 bases to trimming and J lost 1 base; unmatched junction nucleotides: 5. The CDR3 length is 18 residues. Germline CDR1 and CDR2: SGDLS and YYNGEE. CDR3: CASSVGLAGGLGTDTQYF. Here the CDR3 DNA reads TGTGCCAGCAGCGTAGGACTAGCGGGAGGTCTTGGCACAGATACGCAGTATTTT.

J is TRBJ1-2 and V is TRBV2; D is possibly TRBD1 (6 bases). This CDR3 spans 15 amino acids. Trimming removed 3 bases at V and 1 base at J, with 12 bases between. Germline-derived CDR1 and CDR2 are SNHLY and FYNNEI. The CDR3 here is CASSDPGQRNYGYTF. The CDR3 nucleotides are TGTGCCAGCAGTGACCCAGGACAGCGTAACTATGGCTACACCTTC.

The J gene is TRBJ1-1, the V gene TRBV2, with TRBD1 matching over 8 bases. The CDR3 extends over 15 amino acids. Per germline, CDR1 SNHLY and CDR2 FYNNEI. The trim removed 6 bases at V and 2 bases at J, leaving 8 bases unmatched. CDR3 sequence reads: CASSYGQGINTEAFF. CDR3 coding DNA: TGTGCCAGCAGCTACGGACAGGGAATAAACACTGAAGCTTTCTTT.

This chain links TRBV5-6 with TRBJ2-4, with 9 bases aligning to TRBD1. The ends lost 3 bases at V and 2 bases at J; junction bases unmatched: 6. The V gene's germline CDR1 is SGHDT and CDR2 YYEEEE. This CDR3 contains 16 residues. In DNA, the CDR3 is TGTGCCAGCAGCTGGACAGGGGACACTACCAAAAACATTCAGTACTTC. This encodes CASSWTGDTTKNIQYF.